This section outlines one T cell receptor (beta chain) sequence together with its context. What it recognizes is unknown. In TCRdb, the RT-PCR reads were re-called with MiXCR into one record per CDR3 protein. This table holds 600,000 to 850,000 distinct CDR3 sequences, around 15% found once. This sample was included in a study of response to subunit inactivated influenza vaccine. General observations from the study: New T cells are recruited in small numbers by each seasonal influenza vaccination, according to the authors' suggestion.

V was pared by 5 bases and J by 4 bases, with 8 bases between. This CDR3 is 12 amino acids long. Germline V gives CDR1 MNHEY, CDR2 SVGEGT. The material was PBMCs from blood, obtained 14 to 15 days before vaccination. The TCR comes from a man aged 50 or older who received an inactivated influenza vaccine. The gene calls are TRBV6-2 or TRBV6-3 and TRBJ1-2; D unclear. CDR3 DNA: TGTGCCAGCAGTACGGACCGCTATGGCTACACCTTC. It translates to CASSTDRYGYTF.